Below, one T cell receptor (beta chain) is given with its context. Its cognate antigen is unknown. The V and J ends lost 7 bases and 2 bases respectively, with 8 bases between them. Germline values: CDR1 SEHNR, CDR2 FQNEAQ (reference sequence). The CDR3 extends over 12 amino acids. It was with random hexamers that roughly 0.5 to 1 ug RNA was reverse transcribed. The authors amplified TCR beta CDR3 across 54 Vbeta and 13 Jbeta using immunoSEQ multiplex PCR. From the immunoSEQ multiplex PCR reads, TCRdb called clonotypes with MiXCR, one entry per CDR3 protein. The sample carries 200,000 to 300,000 distinct CDR3 sequences, 96% recorded once. This sample is drawn from a study of CD8 T cells in Susac syndrome. Study context: Among the Susac syndrome patients sequenced, five or six had active disease and 8 or 9 were in remission. When blood was collected, patients with Susac syndrome were therapy-naive, were taking corticosteroids, or were receiving intravenous immunoglobulin alone.

The study's findings and limits: The CD4+ T cell repertoire of patients with Susac syndrome showed no detectable clonal expansion.

Sequenced sample: CD4+ T cells from PBMCs. The chain is built from TRBV7-9 and TRBJ1-1; D gene ambiguous. The sequence came from a human donor with Susac syndrome. The CDR3 protein is CASMLINTEAFF. For the CDR3, the DNA is TGTGCCAGCATGCTAATAAACACTGAAGCTTTCTTT. The variable domain in full, with the rest retrieved from reference TRBV7-9 and TRBJ1-1, is DTGVSQNPRHKITKRGQNVTFRCDPISEHNRLYWYRQTLGQGPEFLTYFQNEAQLEKSRLLSDRFSAERPKGSFSTLEIQRTEQGDSAMYLCASMLINTEAFFGQGTRLTVV.